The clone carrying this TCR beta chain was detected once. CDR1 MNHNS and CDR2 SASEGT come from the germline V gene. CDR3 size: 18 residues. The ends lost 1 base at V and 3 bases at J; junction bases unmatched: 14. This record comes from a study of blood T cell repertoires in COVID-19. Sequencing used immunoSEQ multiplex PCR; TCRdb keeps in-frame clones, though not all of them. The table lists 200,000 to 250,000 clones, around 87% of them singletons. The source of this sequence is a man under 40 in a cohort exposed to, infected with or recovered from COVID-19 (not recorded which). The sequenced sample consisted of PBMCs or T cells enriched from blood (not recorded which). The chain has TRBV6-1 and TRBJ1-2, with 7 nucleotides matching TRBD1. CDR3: CASSEGLTLKGADYGYTF. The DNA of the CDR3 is TGTGCCAGCAGTGAAGGGCTAACTTTGAAGGGGGCAGACTATGGCTACACCTTC.